Presented here are 7 T cell receptor beta chains from one specimen sequenced in a study of beta chain features in type 1 diabetes. General study points: TCRB CDR3s from Type 1 diabetes patients were moderately but significantly shorter in all four CD4+ subsets.

No antigens are known for them. The sequenced template was cDNA made from the entire isolated RNA. The assay was immunoSEQ multiplex PCR, and TCRdb's table has in-frame clones only and misses some. The sample contains more than 150,000 clones, roughly 9% of which appear only once. Sequenced input: central memory CD4+ T cells from blood. Source of these receptors: a woman aged 25 to 39 with type 1 diabetes.

This clone was seen a handful of times. V is TRBV29-1 and J is TRBJ2-3; D might be TRBD1 (5 bases). CDR3 length: 14 amino acids. Trimming removed 3 bases at V and 3 bases at J, with 13 bases between. Per germline, CDR1 SQVTM and CDR2 ANQGSEA. The CDR3, as DNA: TGCAGCGTTGAGGTAGGGGTAGTGACAGATACGCAGTATTTT. It specifies CSVEVGVVTDTQYF.

This chain connects TRBV4-2 to TRBJ1-2; D ambiguous. With 4 bases removed from V and 4 bases from J, the gap between germline ends came to 16 bases. This CDR3 has 15 residues. CDR1 is LGHNA, CDR2 YNFKEQ, per germline. CDR3 sequence reads: CASSLSIMVLYGYTF. CDR3 DNA sequence: TGTGCCAGCAGCCTTAGTATAATGGTGCTCTATGGCTACACCTTC.

The chain has TRBV19 and TRBJ2-7, with 9 nucleotides matching TRBD1. The CDR3 length is 15 residues. Trimming cost V 3 bases and J 2 bases; bases outside gene matches: 5. Germline-derived CDR1 and CDR2 are LNHDA and SQIVND (reference sequence). The CDR3 spells CASSILGTGTYEQYF. CDR3 bases: TGTGCCAGTAGTATCCTGGGGACAGGGACCTACGAGCAGTACTTC.

The chain couples TRBV11-3 to TRBJ2-1; 10 nucleotides match TRBD2. V was pared by 4 bases and J by 9 bases, with 6 bases of the junction left unmatched. Germline assignment: CDR1 SGHNT and CDR2 YENEEA. This CDR3 spans 14 amino acids. In DNA, the CDR3 is TGTGCCAGCAGCTCCCACCCTAGCGGGGGTGAGCAGTTCTTC. Protein product: CASSSHPSGGEQFF.

This chain connects TRBV30 to TRBJ1-2; D not certain. Between the trimmed V and J ends, which lost 4 bases and 7 bases, there was a span of 13 bases. Germline CDR1 is GTSNPN and CDR2 is SVGIG (reference sequence). The CDR3 length is 12 residues. The CDR3 coding sequence is TGTGCCTGGACTCCCGGGAGCTCTGGCTACACCTTC. This translates into CAWTPGSSGYTF.

This clone turned up a few times. The chain couples TRBV4-1 to TRBJ1-1; no reliable D call. Trimming removed 6 bases at V and 1 base at J, with 15 bases between. The CDR3 loop spans 15 amino acids. Germline-derived CDR1 and CDR2 are MGHRA and YSYEKL. The CDR3: CASSRIGGSNTEAFF. CDR3 coding DNA: TGCGCCAGCAGTCGAATTGGCGGATCGAACACTGAAGCTTTCTTT.

V and J are TRBV7-3 and TRBJ2-5, with 8 bases identical to TRBD1. The DNA end favors TRBJ2-7, so the J call may be wrong. CDR3 size: 13 residues. Germline lookup yields CDR1 SGHTA and CDR2 FQGTGA. The CDR3 sequence: CASSLGTGYEQYF. The CDR3 nucleotides are TGTGCCAGCAGCTTAGGGACAGGCTACGAGCAGTACTTC.